This T cell receptor beta chain appears in the sequencing data of a study of response to subunit inactivated influenza vaccine. TCRdb analysed the RT-PCR reads with MiXCR anew, one entry per CDR3 protein. The sample contains hundreds of thousands of distinct CDR3 sequences, about 10% of which appear only once. This clonotype was picked up a small number of times. Its target is unknown. This CDR3 contains 16 residues. V dropped 6 bases and J dropped 2 bases, with 18 bases sitting between them. Germline V lookup: CDR1 MDHEN, CDR2 SYDVKM. Findings of the study overall: The study's authors posited that every seasonal influenza vaccination enlists few new T cells.

The material was PBMCs from blood, obtained on the day of vaccination. This TCR came from a man over 45 who received an inactivated influenza vaccine. The genes are TRBV28 and TRBJ2-3, with D uncertain. CDR3 DNA sequence: TGTGCCAGCAGGCCTCCGCTGGGAATACTCACAGATACGCAGTATTTT. This gives the protein CASRPPLGILTDTQYF.